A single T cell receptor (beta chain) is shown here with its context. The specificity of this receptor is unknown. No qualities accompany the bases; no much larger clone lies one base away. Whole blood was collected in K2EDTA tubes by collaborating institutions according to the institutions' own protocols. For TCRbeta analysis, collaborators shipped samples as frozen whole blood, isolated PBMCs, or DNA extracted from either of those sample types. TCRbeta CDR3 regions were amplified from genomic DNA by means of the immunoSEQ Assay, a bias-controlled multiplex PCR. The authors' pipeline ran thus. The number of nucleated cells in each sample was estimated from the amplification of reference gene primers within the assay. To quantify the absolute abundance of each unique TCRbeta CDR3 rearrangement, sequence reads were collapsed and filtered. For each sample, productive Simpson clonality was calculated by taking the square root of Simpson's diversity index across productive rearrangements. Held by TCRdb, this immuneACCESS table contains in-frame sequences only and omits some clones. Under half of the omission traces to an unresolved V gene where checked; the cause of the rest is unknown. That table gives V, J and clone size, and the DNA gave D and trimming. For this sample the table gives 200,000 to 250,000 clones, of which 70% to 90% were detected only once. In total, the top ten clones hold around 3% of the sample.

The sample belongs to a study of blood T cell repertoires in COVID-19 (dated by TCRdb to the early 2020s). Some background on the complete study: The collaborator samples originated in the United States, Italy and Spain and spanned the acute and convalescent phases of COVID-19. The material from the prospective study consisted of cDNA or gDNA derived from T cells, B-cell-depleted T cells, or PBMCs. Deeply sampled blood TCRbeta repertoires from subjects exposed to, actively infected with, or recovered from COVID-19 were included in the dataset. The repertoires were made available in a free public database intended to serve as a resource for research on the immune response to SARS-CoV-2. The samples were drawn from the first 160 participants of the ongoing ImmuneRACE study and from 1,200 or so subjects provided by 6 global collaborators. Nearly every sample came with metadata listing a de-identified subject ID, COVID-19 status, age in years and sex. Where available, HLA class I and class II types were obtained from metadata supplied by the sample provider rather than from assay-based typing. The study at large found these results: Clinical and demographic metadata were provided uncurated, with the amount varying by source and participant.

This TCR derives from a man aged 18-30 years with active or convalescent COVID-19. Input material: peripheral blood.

The CDR3 amino acid sequence is: CASSRGDRMNTEAFF. The DNA reads as follows: TGCGCCAGCAGCCGGGGCGACAGGATGAACACTGAAGCTTTCTTT. Recombination linked TRBV5-1 to TRBJ1-1; matching of 6 bases hints at TRBD1 as the D gene. CDR1 is given as SGHRS and CDR2 as YFSETQ, both from the germline V gene. V was cut back by 4 bases and J by 0 bases, leaving a gap of 13 bases between them. Its CDR3 holds 15 amino acids, cysteine through phenylalanine. CDR3 DNA is the only sequence kept; it has 45 bases, read in frame from the first base.